This T cell receptor (beta chain) was observed in a study of blood T cell repertoires in COVID-19. About the research overall: In each case, the material was cDNA or gDNA derived from T cells, B-cell-depleted T cells, or PBMCs.

Method: immunoSEQ multiplex PCR; TCRdb's copy keeps in-frame clones and lacks some. The sample shows some 120,000 clones, around 88% of them seen only once. This CDR3 is 13 amino acids long. Germline V lookup: CDR1 GTSNPN, CDR2 SVGIG (reference sequence). Trimming left V 5 bases short and J 3 bases short, with 14 bases between. The V call is TRBV30, the J call TRBJ2-7, with D tentatively TRBD2 (5 bases). The sequenced material came from peripheral blood. The sequence came from a woman between 50 and 59 years old with active or convalescent COVID-19. CDR3 region: CAWATRRNYEQYF. As DNA, the CDR3 is TGTGCCTGGGCAACTAGGAGGAACTACGAGCAGTACTTC.